The 18 T cell receptor beta chains given below trace back to one sample, sequenced in a study of T cell changes during pregnancy in multiple sclerosis (dated by TCRdb to between 2017 and 2020). The receptor library was made with the immunoSEQ multiplex PCR assay. TCRdb obtained this table from immuneACCESS and retained in-frame rearrangements with V and J assigned. These tables miss some clones; where compared with another copy, unresolved V genes account for less than half of the shortfall, and the remainder is unexplained. The sample data list 40,000 to 55,000 clones, and 94% of these were observed just once. Of the sample, less than 5% is held by the ten largest clones. The sequences come from CD8+ T cells from peripheral blood mononuclear cells, collected in the first trimester of pregnancy. These receptors were obtained from a female donor with multiple sclerosis, enrolled in a pregnancy study.

V is TRBV2 and J is TRBJ2-1; 7 bases line up with TRBD1. The germline V gene has CDR1 SNHLY and CDR2 FYNNEI. This CDR3 has 11 residues. With 7 bases clipped from V and 8 bases from J, the junction kept 2 bases outside the gene matches. CDR3 sequence: CASTQGDEQFF. For the CDR3, the DNA is TGTGCCAGCACTCAGGGGGATGAGCAGTTCTTC.

J is TRBJ1-3 and V is TRBV9; D is ambiguous. The V gene lost 5 bases and the J gene lost 4 bases, with 19 bases spanning the gap. Germline CDR1 SGDLS, CDR2 YYNGEE. The CDR3 sequence is 16 residues long. Written as DNA, the CDR3 is TGTGCCAGCAGAGCGTCTGGGTCATCGAGCGGAAACACCATATATTTT. Amino acids: CASRASGSSSGNTIYF.

The chain employs TRBV5-4 and TRBJ1-1; D is uncertain. This CDR3 spans 15 amino acids. In germline, CDR1 is SGHNT, CDR2 YYREEE (reference sequence). The V gene lost 6 bases and the J gene lost 1 base, with 16 bases spanning the gap. The CDR3 loop reads CASTPNVPQNTEAFF. The DNA for the CDR3 is TGTGCCAGCACCCCAAATGTCCCCCAGAACACTGAAGCTTTCTTT.

This clone has a single count. The rearrangement uses TRBV6-1 and TRBJ1-2; 7 bases are shared with TRBD1. Germline V gives CDR1 MNHNS, CDR2 SASEGT. This CDR3 contains 18 residues. Trimming took 0 bases from V and 1 from J; bases not matched to a gene: 11. The CDR3 loop reads CASSEAFRQGVGNYGYTF. The CDR3 nucleotides are TGTGCCAGCAGTGAAGCCTTCCGACAGGGCGTGGGTAACTATGGCTACACCTTC.

The CDR3: CASSYVKTYGYTF. The CDR3, as DNA: TGTGCCAGCAGTTACGTCAAGACATATGGCTACACCTTC. This chain connects TRBV6-6 to TRBJ1-2; D unclear. The CDR3 runs to 13 residues. Germline CDR1 reads MNHNY; CDR2 reads SVGAGI (reference sequence). The V and J ends lost 2 bases and 5 bases respectively, with 9 bases between them.

V usage is TRBV7-2 and J usage is TRBJ2-1, with 7 bases aligning to TRBD2. Germline loops: CDR1 SGHTA, CDR2 FQGNSA. The CDR3 covers 14 residues. Trimming took 3 bases from V and 8 from J; bases not matched to a gene: 7. Here the CDR3 reads CASSFAGGTDEQFF. In DNA form, the CDR3 reads TGTGCCAGCAGCTTTGCCGGGGGGACCGATGAGCAGTTCTTC.

The chain couples TRBV10-1 to TRBJ1-1; TRBD1 is a possible D gene (5 bases). Trimming stripped 3 bases from V and 8 bases from J, with 13 bases between. There are 13 residues in the CDR3. CDR1 WNHNN and CDR2 SYGVQD come from the germline V gene (reference sequence). This CDR3 reads CASSEGTRTEAFF. In DNA, the CDR3 is TGCGCCAGCAGTGAAGGCACCCGGACAGAAGCTTTCTTT.

The J gene is TRBJ1-3, the V gene TRBV14; D is unclear. Germline loops: CDR1 SGHDN, CDR2 FVKESK. Trimming shortened V by 1 base and J by 0 bases, and 13 bases separated the two germline ends. The CDR3 loop spans 17 amino acids. CDR3 bases: TGTGCCAGCAGCCAAGGATTTACCAGATTCTCTGGAAACACCATATATTTT. Its translation is CASSQGFTRFSGNTIYF.

The chain is built from TRBV27 and TRBJ2-7; 8 bases are a match to TRBD1. The CDR3 sequence is 13 residues long. CDR1 and CDR2 (germline): MNHEY, SMNVEV (reference sequence). V trimming: 6 bases; J trimming: 2 bases; junction bases outside the gene matches: 3. CDR3 DNA sequence: TGTGCCAGCAGGACAGGGGCTCCCTACGAGCAGTACTTC. Protein: CASRTGAPYEQYF.

The chain recombines TRBV4-3 with TRBJ2-5, with 8 bases matching TRBD1. Trimming at V came to 5 bases and at J to 1 base, leaving 6 bases not matched to a gene. The CDR3 totals 15 residues. The germline V gene encodes CDR1 LGHNA and CDR2 YSLEER. CDR3 DNA: TGCGCCAGCAGCTTTGACAGGGGTTTCCAAGAGACCCAGTACTTC. Protein sequence: CASSFDRGFQETQYF.

The J gene is TRBJ2-7, the V gene TRBV11-2, with 8 bases lining up with TRBD2. The CDR3 covers 15 residues. Germline assignment: CDR1 SGHAT and CDR2 FQNNGV. V was pared by 4 bases and J by 4 bases, with 9 bases of the junction left unmatched. The CDR3 DNA reads as TGTGCCAGCAGCTCCCAAGCGGGAGCAACATACGAGCAGTACTTC. It encodes CASSSQAGATYEQYF.

The V and J genes are TRBV6-5 and TRBJ1-6, with TRBD1 matching 8 bases. V was clipped by 3 bases and J by 7 bases; unmatched bases: 2. The CDR3 totals 14 residues. Germline CDR1 reads MNHEY; CDR2 reads SVGAGI. CDR3 in amino acids: CASSYGTGNSPLHF. Here the CDR3 DNA reads TGTGCCAGCAGTTATGGGACAGGAAATTCACCCCTCCACTTT.

The rearrangement uses TRBV30 and TRBJ1-6, with TRBD1 matching 10 bases. The CDR3 sequence is 19 residues long. Germline V lookup: CDR1 GTSNPN, CDR2 SVGIG (reference sequence). The junction had 9 bases not matched to a gene; V was cut back by 1 base and J by 0 bases. The CDR3 sequence is CAWSAGRDRGSSYNSPLHF. CDR3 DNA: TGTGCCTGGAGTGCGGGCCGGGACAGGGGAAGCTCCTATAATTCACCCCTCCACTTT.

The chain is built from TRBV4-1 and TRBJ2-3; 11 bases are shared with TRBD2. Germline assignment: CDR1 MGHRA and CDR2 YSYEKL. CDR3 length: 17 residues. V shed 1 base, J shed 3 bases, and the junction held 6 bases outside the gene matches. For the CDR3, the DNA is TGCGCCAGCAGCCAAGCACTTAGCGGGGGGGGAACAGATACGCAGTATTTT. Translation: CASSQALSGGGTDTQYF.

The chain's CDR3 is CASSATSGANTEAFF. As DNA, the CDR3 is TGTGCCAGCAGTGCTACCTCCGGTGCTAACACTGAAGCTTTCTTT. The rearrangement joins TRBV6-4 to TRBJ1-1; the D is unclear. The CDR3 is made up of 15 amino acids. Germline loops: CDR1 MRHNA, CDR2 SNTAGT. With 4 bases removed from V and 2 bases from J, the gap between germline ends came to 14 bases.

The rearrangement joins TRBV2 to TRBJ2-1; tentative D call: TRBD2 (6 bases). Between the trimmed V and J ends, which lost 3 bases and 9 bases, there was a span of 21 bases. Germline V CDR1 and CDR2: SNHLY, FYNNEI. The CDR3 spans 16 residues. The CDR3 reads CASSDLRGTKLGEQFF. The CDR3 nucleotides are TGTGCCAGCAGTGACCTACGCGGGACCAAACTTGGTGAGCAGTTCTTC.

The chain recombines TRBV28 with TRBJ1-3; unclear D gene. The CDR3 loop spans 12 amino acids. Trimming took 5 bases from V and 4 from J, leaving 6 bases between them. CDR1 and CDR2 from the germline V gene are MDHEN and SYDVKM. The CDR3 loop reads CASSLEGNTIYF. CDR3 DNA sequence: TGTGCCAGCAGTCTCGAGGGAAACACCATATATTTT.

The chain links TRBV6-1 to TRBJ1-4; possible D gene TRBD1, 6 bases. The V and J ends lost 3 bases and 14 bases respectively, with 19 bases between them. The CDR3 runs 14 residues. The V gene's germline CDR1 is MNHNS and CDR2 SASEGT. The CDR3 DNA sequence: TGTGCCAGCAGTGATTACAGTAGGGGGGGTTGCCTGTTTTTT. The encoded protein is CASSDYSRGGCLFF.